What follows are 4 T cell receptor beta chains derived from one specimen sequenced in a study of T cell repertoires in cytomegalovirus infection. MiXCR, run by TCRdb on the reads, gives a single entry per CDR3 protein. The sample consists of 45,000 to 50,000 distinct CDR3 sequences, around 21% of them appearing once. These receptors have no known antigen. Source: CD8+ T cells from cultured PBMCs, taken from culture after CMV antigen stimulation. The receptors shown here come from a human donor in good health (CMV status not recorded). Some clones in this sample may be carry-over from other donors' samples.

This clonotype was detected many times. The V call is TRBV6-2 or TRBV6-3, the J call TRBJ2-3; 12 bases are a match to TRBD2. The ends lost 2 bases at V and 9 bases at J; junction bases unmatched: 9. This CDR3 region has 16 residues. Germline V CDR1 and CDR2: MNHEY, SVGEGT. Written as DNA, the CDR3 is TGTGCCAGCAGTTACCCCCGCCTAGCGGGGGGGATGACGCAGTATTTT. The encoded protein is CASSYPRLAGGMTQYF.

This clonotype was recorded a few times. The chain is built from TRBV7-9 and TRBJ1-5; D may be TRBD1 (5 bases). V was cut by 5 bases and J by 1 base, with 9 bases left in between. CDR1 is SEHNR, CDR2 FQNEAQ, per germline (reference sequence). The CDR3 runs to 14 residues. The CDR3 DNA follows: TGTGCCAGCAGCCCCGGGGGGAGCAATCAGCCCCAGCATTTT. It translates to CASSPGGSNQPQHF.

The sample holds many counts of this clonotype. The chain employs TRBV25-1 and TRBJ2-4; no clear D gene. CDR1 is MGHDK, CDR2 SYGVNS, per germline. CDR3 length equals 11 residues. V lost 4 bases to trimming and J lost 10 bases, with 8 bases between them. CDR3 region: CASSAMVIQYF. Written as DNA, the CDR3 is TGTGCCAGCAGTGCGATGGTTATTCAGTACTTC. The variable domain in full, completed from reference TRBV25-1 and TRBJ2-4, reads EADIYQTPRYLVIGTGKKITLECSQTMGHDKMYWYQQDPGMELHLIHYSYGVNSTEKGDLSSESTVSRIRTEHFPLTLESARPSHTSQYLCASSAMVIQYFGAGTRLSVL.

The sample holds many counts of this clonotype. The chain links TRBV7-9 to TRBJ2-1; TRBD2 might be the D (6 bases). The germline V gene has CDR1 SEHNR and CDR2 FQNEAQ (reference sequence). CDR3 size: 14 residues. The V end was cut by 4 bases, the J end by 9 bases, with 16 bases between. CDR3 protein: CASSSTTSSPEQFF. CDR3 nucleotide sequence: TGTGCCAGCAGCTCGACAACTAGCTCCCCTGAGCAGTTCTTC. Full variable domain (outside the CDR3, taken from reference TRBV7-9 and TRBJ2-1): DTGVSQNPRHKITKRGQNVTFRCDPISEHNRLYWYRQTLGQGPEFLTYFQNEAQLEKSRLLSDRFSAERPKGSFSTLEIQRTEQGDSAMYLCASSSTTSSPEQFFGPGTRLTVL.